The clone carrying this T cell receptor (beta chain) was counted ten times or more. Antigen: not known. The sample is drawn from a study of early T cells in non-severe SARS-CoV-2 infection. Unique molecular identifiers were affixed to single, distinct cDNA molecules. TCRdb redid the calling of the 5' RACE reads with MiXCR, one entry per CDR3 protein. Counted here are 76,000 or so distinct CDR3 sequences, over 9% occurring once; the ten biggest clones make up approximately 4.8%. Study outcomes and limitations: Anti-spike CD8 responses were favored in VDJdb matching, and private and CD4 specificities were missed.

The V and J ends lost 3 bases and 0 bases, in that order; junction bases with no gene match: 6. The CDR3 is made up of 15 amino acids. The germline gives CDR1 SGHRS, CDR2 YFSETQ. Material: whole blood. The clonotype was recovered from an adult who was a healthcare worker with PCR-confirmed SARS-CoV-2 infection or an uninfected control (not recorded which). The chain has TRBV5-1 and TRBJ2-7, with 7 nucleotides matching TRBD1. CDR3 in DNA: TGCGCCAGCAGCTCGACAGGGACCTACTCCTACGAGCAGTACTTC. Translated, it gives CASSSTGTYSYEQYF. Full variable domain (rest looked up from reference TRBV5-1 and TRBJ2-7): KAGVTQTPRYLIKTRGQQVTLSCSPISGHRSVSWYQQTPGQGLQFLFEYFSETQRNKGNFPGRFSGRQFSNSRSEMNVSTLELGDSALYLCASSSTGTYSYEQYFGPGTRLTVT.